A selection of T cell receptor beta chains follows, all from one sample in a study of blood T cell repertoires in COVID-19. Here immunoSEQ multiplex PCR was the method, and the copy in TCRdb shows in-frame clones only, minus some. The sample comprises 72,000 or so clones, approximately 79% of which are singletons, and about 16% rests with the top ten. The sequencing input was peripheral blood. The receptors shown here come from an elderly man with active COVID-19. The CDR3 runs from the conserved cysteine through the conserved F or W. D genes are given only for firm matches. Only some rows state a clone size, as once, few, many or a class for expanded clones.

v_call	d_call	j_call	clone_size	cdr3_nt	cdr3_aa
TRBV5-8	TRBD1	TRBJ2-3	.	TGTGCCAGCAGGTCCGGGACAGGAGATACGCAGTATTTT	CASRSGTGDTQYF
TRBV3-1/TRBV3-2	.	TRBJ2-5	.	TGTGCCAGCAGCCAAGAAGCGCCTGTAGAGACCCAGTACTTC	CASSQEAPVETQYF
TRBV18	.	TRBJ1-5	few	TGTGCCAGCTCCCCTACCAGGGGCTCGGGTCAGCCCCAGCATTTT	CASSPTRGSGQPQHF
TRBV19	TRBD1	TRBJ2-3	.	TGTGCCAGTACCCCCACAGGGGGCACAGATACGCAGTATTTT	CASTPTGGTDTQYF
TRBV14	.	TRBJ2-7	.	TGTGCCAGCAGCCAGGGCAGGTTGTTGCGCGAGCAGTACTTC	CASSQGRLLREQYF
TRBV27	TRBD2	TRBJ2-7	once	TGTGCCAGCGGACCCAGGACTAGCGGGAGCCGTAGCTCCTACGAGCAGTACTTC	CASGPRTSGSRSSYEQYF
TRBV2	.	TRBJ1-5	few	TGTGCCAGCAGTGACAGATATAGCAATCAGCCCCAGCATTTT	CASSDRYSNQPQHF
TRBV29-1	.	TRBJ2-7	.	TGCAGCGTTGAGATCGCCGACAACTCCTACGAGCAGTACTTC	CSVEIADNSYEQYF
TRBV12-3/TRBV12-4	.	TRBJ2-7	.	TGTGCCAGCAGTCCGACAGAACCCGGCGAGCAGTACTTC	CASSPTEPGEQYF
TRBV29-1	TRBD1	TRBJ2-1	.	TGCAGCGTTAATGAGGGACAGCCCTACAATGAGCAGTTCTTC	CSVNEGQPYNEQFF
TRBV6-1	.	TRBJ1-6	.	TGTGCCAGCAGTGAAAATTTGGCAGGCCAATCACCCCTCCACTTT	CASSENLAGQSPLHF
TRBV19	TRBD1	TRBJ2-7	few	TGTGCCAGTAGTATAGAGGGACAGGGGGCGCACGAGCAGTACTTC	CASSIEGQGAHEQYF
TRBV10-2	TRBD1	TRBJ2-7	.	TGCGCCAGCAGGGAACAGGGGTCCTACGAGCAGTACTTC	CASREQGSYEQYF
TRBV19	.	TRBJ1-5	medium-sized	TGTGCCAGTACCATGGGTCCGGGTTTCCATCTTGACCAGCATTTT	CASTMGPGFHLDQHF
TRBV6-5	TRBD1	TRBJ1-1	.	TGTGCCAGCAGTTTTGGGACAGCGAACACTGAAGCTTTCTTT	CASSFGTANTEAFF
TRBV3-1/TRBV3-2	TRBD2	TRBJ2-1	.	TGTGCCAGCAGCCGCGTTACTAGCGGGAGAAGTCGTGAGCAGTTCTTC	CASSRVTSGRSREQFF
TRBV5-1	.	TRBJ2-1	.	TGCGCCAGCAGCTTGGCGGGACTGACGAGGAATGAGCAGTTCTTC	CASSLAGLTRNEQFF
TRBV28	TRBD1	TRBJ1-3	.	TGTGCCAGCAGCCTCAGTGGGACAGGGTTTCAAAACACCATATATTTT	CASSLSGTGFQNTIYF
TRBV6-6	.	TRBJ1-1	.	TGTGCCAGCAGTGTCCGGGACACGGAAGCTTTCTTT	CASSVRDTEAFF
TRBV7-9	TRBD2	TRBJ2-5	.	TGTGCCAGCAGCTTAGGACTAGCGGGAGGGGAGACCCAGTACTTC	CASSLGLAGGETQYF
TRBV7-9	TRBD1	TRBJ1-2	many	TGTGCCAGCAGCTTAGGCAGGGGGGACTATGGCTACACCTTC	CASSLGRGDYGYTF
TRBV14	TRBD1	TRBJ1-2	.	TGTGCCAGCAGCCGCAACCTTCGACAGGGGCCCTATGGCTACACCTTC	CASSRNLRQGPYGYTF
TRBV7-2	.	TRBJ1-4	.	TGTGCCAGCAGCTTATGGAGGCTTGAAAAACTGTTTTTT	CASSLWRLEKLFF